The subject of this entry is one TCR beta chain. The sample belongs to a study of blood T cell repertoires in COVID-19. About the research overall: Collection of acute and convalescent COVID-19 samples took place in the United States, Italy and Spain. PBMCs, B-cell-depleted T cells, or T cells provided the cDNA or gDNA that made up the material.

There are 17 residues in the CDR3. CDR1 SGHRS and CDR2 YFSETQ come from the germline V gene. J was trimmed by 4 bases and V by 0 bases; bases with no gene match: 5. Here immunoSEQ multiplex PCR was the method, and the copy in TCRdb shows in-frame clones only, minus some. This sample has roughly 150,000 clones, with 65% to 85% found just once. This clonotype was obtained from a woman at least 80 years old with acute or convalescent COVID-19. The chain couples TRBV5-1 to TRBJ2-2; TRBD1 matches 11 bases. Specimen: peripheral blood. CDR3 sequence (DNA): TGCGCCAGCAGCTTGGCCCAGGGACAGGGGGGCACCGGGGAGCTGTTTTTT. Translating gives CASSLAQGQGGTGELFF. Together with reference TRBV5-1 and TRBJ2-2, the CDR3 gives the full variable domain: KAGVTQTPRYLIKTRGQQVTLSCSPISGHRSVSWYQQTPGQGLQFLFEYFSETQRNKGNFPGRFSGRQFSNSRSEMNVSTLELGDSALYLCASSLAQGQGGTGELFFGEGSRLTVL.